The T cell receptor (beta chain) under discussion was sequenced for a study of blood T cell repertoires in COVID-19. In the original processing: It was from reference gene primer amplification that nucleated cell counts were estimated. Assay used: immunoSEQ multiplex PCR; TCRdb lists only in-frame clones, some missing. That table supplies the V and J calls and clone size; D and trimming were determined from the DNA. The data show around 50,000 clones, with roughly 90% seen just once and 2.2% held by the top ten. From germline, CDR1 is MNHEY and CDR2 SVGEGT. V lost 5 bases and J lost 6; bases outside the gene matches: 9. The length of the CDR3 is 17 residues.

Sample: peripheral blood. This clonotype was sampled from a human donor in a cohort sampled during active COVID-19. The chain links TRBV6-2 or TRBV6-3 to TRBJ2-3; the match to TRBD2 covers 15 bases. The CDR3 here is CASSPRTSGRAGDTQYF. The CDR3 DNA is TGTGCCAGCAGTCCCCGGACTAGCGGGAGGGCAGGGGATACGCAGTATTTT.